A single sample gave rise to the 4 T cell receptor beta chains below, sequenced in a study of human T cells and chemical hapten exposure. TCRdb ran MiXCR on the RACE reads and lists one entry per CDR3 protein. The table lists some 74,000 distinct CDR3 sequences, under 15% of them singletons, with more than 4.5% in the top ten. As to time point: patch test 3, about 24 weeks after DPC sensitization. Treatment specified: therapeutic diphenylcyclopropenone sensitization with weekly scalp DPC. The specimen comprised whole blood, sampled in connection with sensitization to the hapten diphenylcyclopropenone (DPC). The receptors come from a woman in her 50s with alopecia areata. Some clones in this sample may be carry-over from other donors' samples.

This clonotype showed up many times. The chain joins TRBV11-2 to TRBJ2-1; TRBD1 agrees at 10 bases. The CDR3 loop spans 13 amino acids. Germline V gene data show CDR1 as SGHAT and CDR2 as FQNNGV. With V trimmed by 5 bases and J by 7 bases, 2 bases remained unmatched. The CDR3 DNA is TGTGCCAGCAGCCGGACAGGGGGAAATGAGCAGTTCTTC. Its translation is CASSRTGGNEQFF.

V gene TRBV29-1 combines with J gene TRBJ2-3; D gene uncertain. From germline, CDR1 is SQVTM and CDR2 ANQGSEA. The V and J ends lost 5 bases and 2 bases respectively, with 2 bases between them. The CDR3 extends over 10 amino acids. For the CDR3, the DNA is TGCAGCGTTTTCACAGATACGCAGTATTTT. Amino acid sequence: CSVFTDTQYF.

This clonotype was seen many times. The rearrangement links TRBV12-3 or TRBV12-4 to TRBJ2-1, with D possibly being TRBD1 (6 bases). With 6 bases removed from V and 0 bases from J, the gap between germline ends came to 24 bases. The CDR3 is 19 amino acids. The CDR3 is CASSSYTLGARSSYNEQFF. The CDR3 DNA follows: TGTGCCAGCAGCTCCTACACTTTGGGGGCCCGCAGCTCCTACAATGAGCAGTTCTTC.

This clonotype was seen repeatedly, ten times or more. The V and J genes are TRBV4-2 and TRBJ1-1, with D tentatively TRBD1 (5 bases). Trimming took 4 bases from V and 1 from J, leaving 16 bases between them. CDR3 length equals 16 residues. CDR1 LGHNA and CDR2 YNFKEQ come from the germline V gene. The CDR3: CASSPLDRGTNTEAFF. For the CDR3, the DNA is TGTGCCAGCAGCCCCCTTGACCGGGGGACGAACACTGAAGCTTTCTTT.